This is a list of T cell receptor beta chains from one sample in a study of T cells in Graves' hyperthyroidism and ophthalmopathy. TCRdb re-called the multiplex PCR reads with MiXCR, one entry per CDR3 protein. The table has 350,000 to 400,000 distinct CDR3 sequences, about 16% seen once. The specimen sequenced was blood. Receptors originate from a woman aged 25-40 years with Graves' hyperthyroidism. CDR3s include the opening cysteine and the closing phenylalanine or tryptophan. The D gene is left open where the match is weak. For some rows the clone size is stated as once, few or many, or as a class when expanded; others skip it.

size,V,J,D,DNA,CDR3
many,TRBV27,TRBJ1-1,NA,TGTGCCAGCAGTTTATGGGCGTTGGGCACTGAAGCTTTCTTT,CASSLWALGTEAFF
NA,TRBV2,TRBJ2-1,NA,TGTGCCAGCAGCCCCTCGTCGGGCAGGGGCGCGCAGTTCTTC,CASSPSSGRGAQFF
few,TRBV20-1,TRBJ1-5,TRBD1,TGCAGTGCTAGAGACCCAGGGGGCTATCAGCCCCAGCATTTT,CSARDPGGYQPQHF
few,TRBV7-6,TRBJ2-7,NA,TGTGCCAGCAGCTTAACACAGTTGTCCTACGAGCAGTACTTC,CASSLTQLSYEQYF
NA,TRBV20-1,TRBJ1-6,NA,TGCAGTGCTTCCCCCGGAGGGGCGGATTCACCCCTCCACTTT,CSASPGGADSPLHF
NA,TRBV20-1,TRBJ2-1,TRBD2,TGCAGTGGCCTAGCGGGAGTCCCCAATGAGCAGTTCTTC,CSGLAGVPNEQFF
NA,TRBV5-1,TRBJ2-1,TRBD2,TGCGCCAGCAGGCCTCTCCCGGGACTAGCGGTTGATGAGCAGTTCTTC,CASRPLPGLAVDEQFF
few,TRBV20-1,TRBJ2-1,TRBD2,TGCAGTACAACAACCGGGACTAGCGGAGGGGATGAGCAGTTCTTC,CSTTTGTSGGDEQFF
NA,TRBV27,TRBJ2-7,NA,TGTGCCAGCAGTTTACAGGTTCGGGGCGCCGAGCAGTACTTC,CASSLQVRGAEQYF
few,TRBV4-1,TRBJ2-7,NA,TGCGCCAGCAGCCAAGATATCCTTAGGGGACAATACGAGCAGTACTTC,CASSQDILRGQYEQYF
many,TRBV5-1,TRBJ1-2,NA,TGCGCCAGCAGCTTGGGAGAGGCAGCCCTTCGTGGCTACACCTTC,CASSLGEAALRGYTF
few,TRBV5-5,TRBJ1-5,NA,TGTGCCAGCAGCAGCGACAGGTATAGCAATCAGCCCCAGCATTTT,CASSSDRYSNQPQHF
NA,TRBV6-1,TRBJ1-3,NA,TGTGCCAGCAGTCGATTGACAGGAAGCTCTGGAAACACCATATATTTT,CASSRLTGSSGNTIYF
NA,TRBV24-1,TRBJ2-1,NA,TGTGCCACCAGTGATTTGCGAGGGGGAGGCTCCTACAATGAGCAGTTCTTC,CATSDLRGGGSYNEQFF
many,TRBV11-3,TRBJ2-5,TRBD1,TGTGCCAGCAGCCGCGGACAGGGATTAGAAGAGACCCAGTACTTC,CASSRGQGLEETQYF
many,TRBV12-3/TRBV12-4,TRBJ1-5,NA,TGTGCCAGCAGAGATTTCAATCAGCCCCAGCATTTT,CASRDFNQPQHF
few,TRBV2,TRBJ2-7,NA,TGTGCCAGCAGTCCCCAGGGTCGCTACGAGCAGTACTTC,CASSPQGRYEQYF
many,TRBV24-1,TRBJ2-1,NA,TGTGCCACCAGTGATTTGCTCCCAGACTCCTACAATGAGCAGTTCTTC,CATSDLLPDSYNEQFF
many,TRBV18,TRBJ1-6,NA,TGTGCCAGCTCACCACCAGAATCTAATTCACCCCTCCACTTT,CASSPPESNSPLHF
many,TRBV5-1,TRBJ2-7,NA,TGCGCCAGCAGCGGAGTTTCCGGCGAGCAGTACTTC,CASSGVSGEQYF
few,TRBV25-1,TRBJ1-6,NA,TGTGCCAGCACTTTTGCAGGGAGGTATTCACCCCTCCACTTT,CASTFAGRYSPLHF
NA,TRBV19,TRBJ1-2,TRBD1,TGTGCCACCGAGACAGGGGGCTTGAATAACTATGGCTACACCTTC,CATETGGLNNYGYTF
many,TRBV7-3,TRBJ2-1,TRBD2,TGTGCCAGCAGCTCCGGACTAGTCAATGAGCAGTTCTTC,CASSSGLVNEQFF
many,TRBV2,TRBJ2-1,TRBD1,TGTGCCAGCAGTGATAGCAGGGGGCTCAATGAGCAGTTCTTC,CASSDSRGLNEQFF
many,TRBV5-1,TRBJ2-2,TRBD1,TGCGCCAGCAGCTTGCAACCCGGGACAGGGGCGACCGGGGAGCTGTTTTTT,CASSLQPGTGATGELFF
many,TRBV5-1,TRBJ2-3,NA,TGCGCCAGCGGCCCGGGAACGGGAGGCACAGATACGCAGTATTTT,CASGPGTGGTDTQYF
many,TRBV5-1,TRBJ2-1,TRBD2,TGTGCCAGCAGCTCCGGGCTAGCGGGAGGGCCCTACAATGAGCAGTTCTTC,CASSSGLAGGPYNEQFF
many,TRBV7-3,TRBJ2-1,TRBD1,TGTGCCAGCAGCTTATTTGGACAGGCCTCCTACAATGAGCAGTTCTTC,CASSLFGQASYNEQFF
NA,TRBV19,TRBJ1-5,NA,TGTGCCAGTAGTCTCAGCCCGATGGGGGCTCAGCCCCAGCATTTT,CASSLSPMGAQPQHF
many,TRBV10-1,TRBJ2-1,TRBD1,TGCGCCAGCAGTGAACAGGGGGCTCGTGGCGATGAGCAGTTCTTC,CASSEQGARGDEQFF
many,TRBV6-1,TRBJ1-5,NA,TGTGCCAGCAGTGCGACAGCATTCAATCAGCCCCAGCATTTT,CASSATAFNQPQHF
NA,TRBV16,TRBJ1-5,NA,TGTGCCAGCAGCCAATTGGGCAGGGGCAGCAATCAGCCCCAGCATTTT,CASSQLGRGSNQPQHF
NA,TRBV6-1,TRBJ2-7,NA,TGTGCCAGCAGTGAATATTTTGTCGGATCCTACGAGCAGTACTTC,CASSEYFVGSYEQYF
few,TRBV2,TRBJ2-2,NA,TGTGCCAGCAAGGTTGGGGCCACGAACACCGGGGAGCTGTTTTTT,CASKVGATNTGELFF
many,TRBV6-2/TRBV6-3,TRBJ1-3,NA,TGTGCCAGCAGTTACGAGCCCGGATCTGGAAACACCATATATTTT,CASSYEPGSGNTIYF
many,TRBV3-1,TRBJ2-7,NA,TGTGCCAGCAGCCCGCGTGGCGAAAGCTCCTACGAGCAGTACTTC,CASSPRGESSYEQYF
many,TRBV5-1,TRBJ2-7,NA,TGCGCCAGCAGCTTGACCTCAGGGTACGTGGGCACCTACGAGCAGTACTTC,CASSLTSGYVGTYEQYF
NA,TRBV15,TRBJ2-2,TRBD2,TGTGCCACCCAGCGGGAGAACACCGGGGAGCTGTTTTTT,CATQRENTGELFF
many,TRBV9,TRBJ2-5,TRBD2,TGTGCCAGCAGCGGAGGGGCGGGAGATGGGGAGACCCAGTACTTC,CASSGGAGDGETQYF
NA,TRBV10-2,TRBJ2-3,TRBD2,TGCGCCAGCAGACGACTAGCGGGAGGGACCACAGATACGCAGTATTTT,CASRRLAGGTTDTQYF
many,TRBV28,TRBJ2-4,TRBD1,TGTGCCAGCAGTTTATGGGGGACAGGGAGCAAAAACATTCAGTACTTC,CASSLWGTGSKNIQYF
many,TRBV7-2,TRBJ1-1,NA,TGTGCCAGCAGGTGGCGGCAGACGAACACTGAAGCTTTCTTT,CASRWRQTNTEAFF
NA,TRBV2,TRBJ2-1,NA,TGTGCCAGCAGTACCGGGATAAACAATGAGCAGTTCTTC,CASSTGINNEQFF
many,TRBV7-8,TRBJ1-2,TRBD1,TGTGCCAGCAGCCTCAGACAGGGGGCTGGCTATGGCTACACCTTC,CASSLRQGAGYGYTF
many,TRBV5-5,TRBJ2-1,NA,TGTGCCAGCAGCCCGGGACGCCCGGGGGCTGAGCAGTTCTTC,CASSPGRPGAEQFF
few,TRBV24-1,TRBJ2-1,NA,TGTGCCACCACCTTAACCCCCCTGCTATTTCGGTTTTCTGTTGAGCAGTTCTTC,CATTLTPLLFRFSVEQFF
few,TRBV12-3/TRBV12-4,TRBJ1-4,TRBD1,TGTGCCAGCAGTTTTAGACAGGGGGTTAGTAGCGAAAAACTGTTTTTT,CASSFRQGVSSEKLFF
many,TRBV7-2,TRBJ2-2,TRBD2,TGTGCCAGCAGCCTCGGACTAGCGGGAGGGTCCGGGGAGCTGTTTTTT,CASSLGLAGGSGELFF
NA,TRBV28,TRBJ2-4,NA,TGTGCCAGCAGCTCAGGGGAGGTCGGCAAAAACATTCAGTACTTC,CASSSGEVGKNIQYF